This T cell receptor (beta chain) was recorded in a study of blood T cell repertoires in COVID-19. This table comes from immunoSEQ multiplex PCR, and its TCRdb copy is limited to in-frame clones, with some not included. The repertoire holds around 30,000 clones, around nine tenths seen once, with 13% in the top ten. Germline trimming cut 3 bases from V and 4 bases from J; bases unmatched to any gene: 6. The germline V gene encodes CDR1 SGDLS and CDR2 YYNGEE. This CDR3 spans 16 amino acids. This sequence was found in a human donor in a cohort sampled during active COVID-19. The donor label of this sample is uncertain. The chain uses TRBV9 and TRBJ2-5; 13 nucleotides agree with TRBD2. The sequenced sample was peripheral blood. The CDR3 DNA follows: TGTGCCAGCAGCGCCAGGACTAGCGGGGGCAGAGAGACCCAGTACTTC. Its protein is CASSARTSGGRETQYF.